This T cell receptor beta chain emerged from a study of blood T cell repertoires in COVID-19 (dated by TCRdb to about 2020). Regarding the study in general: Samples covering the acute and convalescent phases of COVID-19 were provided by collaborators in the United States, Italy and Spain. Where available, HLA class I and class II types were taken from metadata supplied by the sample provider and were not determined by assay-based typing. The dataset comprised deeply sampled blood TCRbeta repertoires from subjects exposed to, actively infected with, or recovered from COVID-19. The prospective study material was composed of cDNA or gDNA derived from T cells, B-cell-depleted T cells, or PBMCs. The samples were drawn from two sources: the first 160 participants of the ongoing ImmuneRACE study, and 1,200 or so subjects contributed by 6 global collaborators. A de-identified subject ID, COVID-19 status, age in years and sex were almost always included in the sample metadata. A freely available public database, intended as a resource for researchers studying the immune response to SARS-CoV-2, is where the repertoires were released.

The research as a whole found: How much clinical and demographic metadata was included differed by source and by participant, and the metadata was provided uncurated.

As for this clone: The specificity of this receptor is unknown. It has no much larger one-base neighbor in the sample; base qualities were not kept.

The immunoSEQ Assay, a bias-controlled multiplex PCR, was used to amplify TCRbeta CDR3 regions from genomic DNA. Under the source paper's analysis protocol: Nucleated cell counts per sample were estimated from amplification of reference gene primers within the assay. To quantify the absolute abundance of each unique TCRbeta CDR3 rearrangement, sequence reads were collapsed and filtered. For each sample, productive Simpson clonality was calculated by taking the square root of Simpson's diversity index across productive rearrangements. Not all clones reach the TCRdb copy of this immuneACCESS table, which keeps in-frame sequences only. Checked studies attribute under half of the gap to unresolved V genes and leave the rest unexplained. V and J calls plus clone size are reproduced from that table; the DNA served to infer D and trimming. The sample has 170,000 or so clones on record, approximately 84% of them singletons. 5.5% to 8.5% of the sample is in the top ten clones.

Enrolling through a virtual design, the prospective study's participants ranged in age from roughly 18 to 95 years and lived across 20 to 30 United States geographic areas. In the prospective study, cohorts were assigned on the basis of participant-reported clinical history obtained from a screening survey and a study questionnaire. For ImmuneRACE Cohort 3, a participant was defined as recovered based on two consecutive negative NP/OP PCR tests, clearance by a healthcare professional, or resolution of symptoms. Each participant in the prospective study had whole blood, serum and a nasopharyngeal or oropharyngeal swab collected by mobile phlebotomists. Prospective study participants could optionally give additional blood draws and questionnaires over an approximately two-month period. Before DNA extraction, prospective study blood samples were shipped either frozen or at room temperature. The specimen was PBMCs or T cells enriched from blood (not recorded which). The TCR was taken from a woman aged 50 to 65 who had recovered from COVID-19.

Here the CDR3 is given as CASSPSSYNSPLHF. The DNA sequence follows: TGTGCCAGCTCCCCTAGCTCCTATAATTCACCCCTCCACTTT. The chain employs TRBV18 and TRBJ1-6; the D gene assignment is ambiguous. The CDR3 runs 14 residues from the cysteine to the phenylalanine. The retained sequence is limited to the CDR3, 42 bases, with the frame set at the first base. From a lookup of the germline V gene, CDR1 and CDR2 are KGHSH and LQKENI. V loses 6 bases, J loses 0 bases, and the germline ends lie 6 bases apart.